This entry lists 25 T cell receptor beta chains sequenced from one sample in a study of shared clonotypes between healthy human individuals. The repertoire was sequenced with immunoSEQ multiplex PCR; TCRdb's copy has only in-frame clones and lacks some. The sample consists of about 480,000 clones, roughly 78% of them appearing once. The sample comprised PBMCs. The receptors were gathered from a woman aged 40 to 50 in good health. Some clones in this sample may be carry-over from other donors' samples.

The chain links TRBV6-5 to TRBJ2-5; D may be TRBD2 (5 bases). V was pared by 6 bases and J by 5 bases, with 13 bases between. Germline V CDR1 and CDR2: MNHEY, SVGAGI. The CDR3 has 13 amino acids. The DNA of the CDR3 is TGTGCCAGCAGGCCAACTAGGAGGGAGACCCAGTACTTC. Translated: CASRPTRRETQYF.

This clone was detected only a few times. V and J are TRBV2 and TRBJ1-1, with unresolved D. With 6 bases removed from V and 2 bases from J, the gap between germline ends came to 10 bases. CDR1 is SNHLY and CDR2 is FYNNEI in the germline V gene. This CDR3 comprises 13 residues. CDR3 protein: CASRFTANTEAFF. The CDR3 nucleotides read TGTGCCAGCAGATTCACAGCTAACACTGAAGCTTTCTTT. The variable domain in full, with the rest retrieved from reference TRBV2 and TRBJ1-1, is EPEVTQTPSHQVTQMGQEVILRCVPISNHLYFYWYRQILGQKVEFLVSFYNNEISEKSEIFDDQFSVERPDGSNFTLKIRSTKLEDSAMYFCASRFTANTEAFFGQGTRLTVV.

The rearrangement uses TRBV5-4 and TRBJ2-1; D unresolved. Trimming took 0 bases from V and 8 from J, leaving 9 bases between them. Germline V CDR1 and CDR2: SGHNT, YYREEE (reference sequence). The CDR3 length is 13 residues. The DNA of the CDR3 is TGTGCCAGCAGCTTGGAGACATTGGATGAGCAGTTCTTC. Its protein is CASSLETLDEQFF.

This chain links TRBV29-1 with TRBJ2-3; possibly TRBD1 for D (5 bases). Germline V gives CDR1 SQVTM, CDR2 ANQGSEA. There are 13 residues in the CDR3. Trimming left V 6 bases short and J 1 base short, with 11 bases between. CDR3 bases: TGCAGCGTCAGGGTTGGGGGCACAGATACGCAGTATTTT. As protein: CSVRVGGTDTQYF.

The chain joins TRBV4-3 to TRBJ1-2; 8 nucleotides agree with TRBD1. This CDR3 comprises 15 residues. CDR1 and CDR2 (germline): LGHNA, YSLEER. Trimming removed 0 bases from V and 4 bases from J; junction bases left unmatched: 4. Here the CDR3 DNA reads TGCGCCAGCAGCCAAGACCTACAGGGGGGCTATGGCTACACCTTC. Residues: CASSQDLQGGYGYTF.

This clone has just one count. This chain connects TRBV7-6 to TRBJ2-5; no firm D call. V was trimmed by 2 bases and J by 2 bases, leaving 9 bases between them. The CDR3 sequence is 14 residues long. Germline V gene lookup returns CDR1 SGHVS and CDR2 FNYEAQ. The CDR3, as DNA: TGTGCCAGCAGCTTAAGTTCTGGGCAAGAGACCCAGTACTTC. It encodes CASSLSSGQETQYF. Variable domain in full (rest from reference TRBV7-6 and TRBJ2-5): GAGVSQSPRYKVTKRGQDVALRCDPISGHVSLYWYRQALGQGPEFLTYFNYEAQQDKSGLPNDRFSAERPEGSISTLTIQRTEQRDSAMYRCASSLSSGQETQYFGPGTRLLVL.

The V and J genes are TRBV7-9 and TRBJ1-1; a weak D match, TRBD1 (5 bases). Trimming took off 1 base at V and 0 bases at J, with 18 bases between the two ends. The germline CDR1 and CDR2 sequences are SEHNR and FQNEAQ (reference sequence). The CDR3 has 18 amino acids. CDR3 bases: TGTGCCAGCAGCTTAGACCAAGTAGGGGAGGGTCTGAACACTGAAGCTTTCTTT. This translates into CASSLDQVGEGLNTEAFF.

In its sample, this clone was seen once. The genes are TRBV28 and TRBJ1-2; 9 bases line up with TRBD1. The length of the CDR3 is 14 residues. V lost 7 bases to trimming and J lost 3 bases; unmatched junction nucleotides: 6. Germline lookup yields CDR1 MDHEN and CDR2 SYDVKM. The CDR3 coding sequence is TGTGCCAGCAACCCACAGGGGGCGGACTATGGCTACACCTTC. It yields the protein CASNPQGADYGYTF.

V and J are TRBV5-1 and TRBJ1-3; D unresolved. Trimming pared 0 bases from V and 0 bases from J, leaving 10 bases between. Germline V CDR1 and CDR2: SGHRS, YFSETQ. CDR3 size: 16 residues. The CDR3 loop reads CASSLAESNSGNTIYF. CDR3 nucleotide sequence: TGCGCCAGCAGCTTGGCCGAGTCCAACTCTGGAAACACCATATATTTT.

On this clone itself: Other DNA sequences from this sample encode an identical CDR3 as well. The chain uses TRBV30 and TRBJ2-5; 9 nucleotides align to TRBD1. From germline, CDR1 is GTSNPN and CDR2 SVGIG (reference sequence). Trimming removed 3 bases from V and 5 bases from J; junction bases left unmatched: 4. The CDR3 has 13 amino acids. CDR3 residues: CAWRDRGRETQYF. CDR3 coding DNA: TGTGCCTGGAGAGACAGGGGGAGGGAGACCCAGTACTTC.

This clone was observed a few times. V is TRBV27 and J is TRBJ2-6; D ambiguous. The CDR3 is 13 residues long. Germline values: CDR1 MNHEY, CDR2 SMNVEV (reference sequence). The V end was cut by 10 bases, the J end by 1 base, with 8 bases between. CDR3 nucleotides: TGTGCCACCGCCCGATCTGGGGCCAACGTCCTGACTTTC. It yields the protein CATARSGANVLTF.

This clone has a handful of counts. The chain has TRBV6-1 and TRBJ1-2; the D is unclear. The CDR3 has 13 amino acids. Trimming removed 6 bases from V and 4 bases from J, with 12 bases in between. CDR1 and CDR2 (germline): MNHNS, SASEGT. CDR3 protein: CASRSPGSYGYTF. The CDR3 nucleotides read TGTGCCAGCAGGTCCCCGGGGAGCTATGGCTACACCTTC.

This sequence joins TRBV28 and TRBJ1-2; TRBD1 is a possible D gene (5 bases). Germline lookup yields CDR1 MDHEN and CDR2 SYDVKM. Between the trimmed V and J ends, which lost 4 bases and 8 bases, there was a span of 20 bases. The CDR3 is 15 residues long. The CDR3 DNA follows: TGTGCCAGCAGTTCCCGGGGCAGGGCGCATACCGGCTACACCTTC. Amino acids: CASSSRGRAHTGYTF.

This chain joins TRBV28 and TRBJ2-2; D is possibly TRBD1 (5 bases). The CDR3 consists of 14 residues. Germline CDR1 is MDHEN and CDR2 is SYDVKM. Trimming took 7 bases from V and 4 from J, leaving 13 bases between them. The CDR3 nucleotides read TGTGCCAGCAACCGCAGGGTAGGCACCGGGGAGCTGTTTTTT. It is translated as CASNRRVGTGELFF.

The gene calls are TRBV15 and TRBJ1-1; TRBD1 might be the D (5 bases). The germline CDR1 and CDR2 sequences are LNHNV and YYDKDF (reference sequence). The CDR3 length is 13 residues. V lost 5 bases and J lost 1, with 8 bases in between. CDR3 nucleotides: TGTGCCACCAGCGGGGGGTGGAACACTGAAGCTTTCTTT. This encodes CATSGGWNTEAFF.

The count of this clone is one. A read error is likely, as this CDR3 ends without the conserved phenylalanine or tryptophan. The DNA is omitted, as the CDR3 cannot be located on it reliably, and the CDR3 follows TCRdb's listing. The genes are TRBV11-1 and TRBJ2-7; TRBD2 is the table's D call, not checked against the DNA. Including both end residues, the CDR3 is 13 amino acids long. Looked up from germline, CDR1 is SGHAT and CDR2 is FQDESV (reference sequence). The CDR3 reads CASSLSGGRDTTL.

The gene calls are TRBV11-2 and TRBJ2-1, with 7 nucleotides matching TRBD1. CDR3 length equals 16 residues. V lost 5 bases, J lost 2 bases, and 9 bases stayed unmatched. The germline gives CDR1 SGHAT, CDR2 FQNNGV. The CDR3 here is CASSISRDRPYNEQFF. The CDR3 coding sequence is TGTGCCAGCAGCATTAGCCGGGACAGACCCTACAATGAGCAGTTCTTC.

This clone showed up just once. The CDR3 nucleotides read TGCGCCAGCAGGGGACTAGCGTCAATGGATGAGCAGTTCTTC. It specifies CASRGLASMDEQFF. The V gene is TRBV10-2, the J gene TRBJ2-1; TRBD2 matches at 10 bases. In germline, CDR1 is WSHSY, CDR2 SAAADI. The junction had 7 bases not matched to a gene; V was cut back by 6 bases and J by 8 bases. The CDR3 runs 14 residues.

The CDR3 is CASSLDSNTEAFF. CDR3 DNA: TGTGCCAGCAGCTTAGACAGCAACACTGAAGCTTTCTTT. The V gene is TRBV7-3, the J gene TRBJ1-1; D is perhaps TRBD1 (5 bases). The CDR3 has 13 amino acids. Trimming removed 2 bases from V and 2 bases from J, with 6 bases in between. Germline CDR1 reads SGHTA; CDR2 reads FQGTGA.

The chain employs TRBV7-8 and TRBJ2-2; 10 nucleotides agree with TRBD2. Germline V gene sequence: CDR1 SGHVS, CDR2 FQNEAQ. CDR3 size: 15 residues. V lost 5 bases to trimming and J lost 2 bases; unmatched junction nucleotides: 2. DNA for the CDR3: TGTGCCAGCAGCGGACTAGCGGTTAACACCGGGGAGCTGTTTTTT. It specifies CASSGLAVNTGELFF.

This clone was detected ten times or more. V usage is TRBV6-1 and J usage is TRBJ2-2, with D hard to call. The CDR3 extends over 17 amino acids. CDR1 is MNHNS, CDR2 SASEGT, per germline. Trimming removed 0 bases from V and 0 bases from J, with 11 bases in between. CDR3 DNA sequence: TGTGCCAGCAGTGAAGCATGGGCGATTTCGAACACCGGGGAGCTGTTTTTT. Residues: CASSEAWAISNTGELFF.

The J gene is TRBJ2-7, the V gene TRBV7-2, with TRBD1 matching over 7 bases. The CDR3 is made up of 15 amino acids. Germline loops: CDR1 SGHTA, CDR2 FQGNSA. J was trimmed by 2 bases and V by 3 bases; bases with no gene match: 7. In nucleotides, the CDR3 is TGTGCCAGCAGCTTCCGACAGGGTCCGCCCTACGAGCAGTACTTC. Translating gives CASSFRQGPPYEQYF.

This chain links TRBV6-1 with TRBJ2-3; D could derive from TRBD1 or TRBD2 (5 bases each). The V gene's germline CDR1 is MNHNS and CDR2 SASEGT. The CDR3 contains 14 residues. V was shortened by 6 bases and J by 5 bases, with 15 bases between the two germline ends. CDR3 in DNA: TGTGCCAGCAGCCGGGACCCAAGGTTAGATACGCAGTATTTT. Translated, it gives CASSRDPRLDTQYF.

The chain links TRBV5-4 to TRBJ2-3; TRBD2 agrees at 8 bases. This CDR3 is 16 amino acids long. Losses at the gene ends were 4 bases for V and 1 base for J; bases not matched to a gene: 8. Germline CDR1 is SGHNT and CDR2 is YYREEE (reference sequence). The CDR3 DNA reads TGTGCCAGCAGCCTGTGGACTAGCTTGGGCACAGATACGCAGTATTTT. This sequence encodes CASSLWTSLGTDTQYF. The full variable domain, in which reference TRBV5-4 and TRBJ2-3 provide the parts outside the CDR3, is ETGVTQSPTHLIKTRGQQVTLRCSSQSGHNTVSWYQQALGQGPQFIFQYYREEENGRGNFPPRFSGLQFPNYSSELNVNALELDDSALYLCASSLWTSLGTDTQYFGPGTRLTVL.

This clone was recorded once. The rearrangement links TRBV6-6 to TRBJ2-7; 8 positions agree with TRBD2. This CDR3 comprises 15 residues. Germline V gives CDR1 MNHNY, CDR2 SVGAGI (reference sequence). After removal of 7 bases from V and 2 bases from J, the junction contained 10 bases not matched to a gene. This CDR3 reads CASTEVGGATYEQYF. The CDR3 region has the DNA TGTGCCAGCACCGAGGTCGGGGGGGCCACCTACGAGCAGTACTTC.